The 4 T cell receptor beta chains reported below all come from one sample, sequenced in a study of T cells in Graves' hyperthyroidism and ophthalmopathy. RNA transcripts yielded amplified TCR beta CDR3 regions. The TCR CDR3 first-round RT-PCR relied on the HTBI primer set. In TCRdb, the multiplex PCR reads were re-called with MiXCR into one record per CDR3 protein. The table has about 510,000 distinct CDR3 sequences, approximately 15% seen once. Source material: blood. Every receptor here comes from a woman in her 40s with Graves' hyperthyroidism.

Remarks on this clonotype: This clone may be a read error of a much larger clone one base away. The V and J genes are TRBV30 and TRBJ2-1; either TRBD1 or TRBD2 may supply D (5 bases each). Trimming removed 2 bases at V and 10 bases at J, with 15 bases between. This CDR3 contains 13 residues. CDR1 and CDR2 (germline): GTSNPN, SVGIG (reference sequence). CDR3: CAWSRPGTAEQFF. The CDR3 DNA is TGTGCCTGGAGTCGACCTGGGACGGCGGAGCAGTTCTTC.

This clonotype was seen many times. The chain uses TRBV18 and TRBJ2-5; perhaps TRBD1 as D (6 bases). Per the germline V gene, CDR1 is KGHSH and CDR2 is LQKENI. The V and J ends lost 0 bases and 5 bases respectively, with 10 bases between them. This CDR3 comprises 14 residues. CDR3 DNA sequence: TGTGCCAGCTCACCACCTTCCCAGGGGGAGACCCAGTACTTC. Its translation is CASSPPSQGETQYF.

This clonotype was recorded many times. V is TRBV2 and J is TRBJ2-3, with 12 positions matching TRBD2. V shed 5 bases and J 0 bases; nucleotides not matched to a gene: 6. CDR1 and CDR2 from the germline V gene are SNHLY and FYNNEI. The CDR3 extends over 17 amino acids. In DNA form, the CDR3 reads TGTGCCAGCAGTCCGGGACTAGCGGGTTTTAGCACAGATACGCAGTATTTT. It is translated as CASSPGLAGFSTDTQYF.

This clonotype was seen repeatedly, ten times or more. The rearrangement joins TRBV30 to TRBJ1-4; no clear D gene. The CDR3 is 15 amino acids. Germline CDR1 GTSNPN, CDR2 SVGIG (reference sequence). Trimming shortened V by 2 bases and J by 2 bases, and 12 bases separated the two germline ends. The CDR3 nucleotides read TGTGCCTGGAGTAGCTCGGTGTCGACTAATGAAAAACTGTTTTTT. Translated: CAWSSSVSTNEKLFF.